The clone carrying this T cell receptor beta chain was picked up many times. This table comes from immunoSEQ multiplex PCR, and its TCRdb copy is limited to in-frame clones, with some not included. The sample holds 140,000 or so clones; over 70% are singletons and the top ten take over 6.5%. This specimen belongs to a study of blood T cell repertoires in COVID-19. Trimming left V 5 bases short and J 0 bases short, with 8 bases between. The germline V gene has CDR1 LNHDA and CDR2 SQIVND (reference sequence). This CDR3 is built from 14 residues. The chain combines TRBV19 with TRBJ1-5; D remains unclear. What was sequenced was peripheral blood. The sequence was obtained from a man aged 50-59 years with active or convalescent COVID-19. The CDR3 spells CASSPDYSNQPQHF. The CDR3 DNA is TGTGCCAGTAGTCCAGACTATAGCAATCAGCCCCAGCATTTT.